This passage covers 5 T cell receptor beta chains from one sample sequenced in a study of metastatic and nonmetastatic thyroid tumors. MiXCR re-clonotyped the PCR reads for TCRdb. Of roughly 70,000 clones listed, around 19% are singletons. Thyroid surgery was performed in patients who had received no treatment beforehand. The sample taken for sequencing was blood. These receptor sequences come from a female donor with papillary thyroid cancer or a benign thyroid nodule (not recorded which). Some clones in this sample may be carry-over from other donors' samples.

Ten or more counts support this clone. The chain employs TRBV15 and TRBJ2-7; perhaps TRBD2 as D (6 bases). Germline loops: CDR1 LNHNV, CDR2 YYDKDF (reference sequence). This CDR3 contains 13 residues. V lost 3 bases and J 2 bases, leaving 8 bases between the germline ends. The CDR3 spells CATSSGRAYEQYF. In DNA form, the CDR3 reads TGTGCCACCAGCAGCGGGAGAGCCTACGAGCAGTACTTC.

In this sample, this clone turned up many times. The rearrangement links TRBV19 to TRBJ1-2; D might be TRBD1 (5 bases). The CDR3 is 14 residues long. The germline V gene encodes CDR1 LNHDA and CDR2 SQIVND (reference sequence). Trimming left V 5 bases short and J 4 bases short, with 14 bases between. The CDR3 reads CASSRDAGTYGYTF. As DNA, the CDR3 is TGTGCCAGTAGTCGGGACGCAGGGACCTATGGCTACACCTTC.

This clone was seen ten or more times. The chain's CDR3 is CASSSRGQINYGYTF. In DNA form, the CDR3 reads TGTGCCAGCAGTTCCCGAGGGCAGATTAACTATGGCTACACCTTC. The genes are TRBV12-3 or TRBV12-4 and TRBJ1-2; no reliable D call. This CDR3 is built from 15 residues. V was shortened by 4 bases and J by 1 base, with 13 bases between the two germline ends.

The rearrangement joins TRBV20-1 to TRBJ2-3, with 9 bases aligning to TRBD2. The CDR3 has 14 residues. Germline CDR1 reads DFQATT; CDR2 reads SNEGSKA (reference sequence). CDR3 sequence (DNA): TGCGGAGTCGTTCCAGCGGGAGGACCAGATACGCAGTATTTT. It is translated as CGVVPAGGPDTQYF.

The table lists this clone with many counts. This chain joins TRBV20-1 and TRBJ1-6, with 7 positions matching TRBD1. The ends lost 3 bases at V and 9 bases at J; junction bases unmatched: 8. The CDR3 is 14 amino acids. From germline, CDR1 is DFQATT and CDR2 SNEGSKA (reference sequence). This CDR3 reads CSARPGTEASPLHF. As DNA, the CDR3 is TGCAGTGCTAGGCCCGGGACAGAAGCTTCACCCCTCCACTTT.